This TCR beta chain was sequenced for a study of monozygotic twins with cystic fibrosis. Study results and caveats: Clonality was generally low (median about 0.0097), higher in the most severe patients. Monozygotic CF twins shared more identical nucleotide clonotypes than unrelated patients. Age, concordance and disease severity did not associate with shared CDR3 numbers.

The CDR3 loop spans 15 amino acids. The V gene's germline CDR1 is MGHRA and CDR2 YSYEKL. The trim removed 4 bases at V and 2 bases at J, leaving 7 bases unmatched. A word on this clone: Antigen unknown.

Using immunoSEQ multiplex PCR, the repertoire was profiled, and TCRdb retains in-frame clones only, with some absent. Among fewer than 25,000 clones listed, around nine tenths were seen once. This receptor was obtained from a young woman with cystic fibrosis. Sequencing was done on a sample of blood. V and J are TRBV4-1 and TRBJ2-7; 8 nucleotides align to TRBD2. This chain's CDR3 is CASSLNSGRAYEQYF. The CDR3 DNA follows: TGCGCCAGCAGCCTTAACAGCGGGAGAGCCTACGAGCAGTACTTC.